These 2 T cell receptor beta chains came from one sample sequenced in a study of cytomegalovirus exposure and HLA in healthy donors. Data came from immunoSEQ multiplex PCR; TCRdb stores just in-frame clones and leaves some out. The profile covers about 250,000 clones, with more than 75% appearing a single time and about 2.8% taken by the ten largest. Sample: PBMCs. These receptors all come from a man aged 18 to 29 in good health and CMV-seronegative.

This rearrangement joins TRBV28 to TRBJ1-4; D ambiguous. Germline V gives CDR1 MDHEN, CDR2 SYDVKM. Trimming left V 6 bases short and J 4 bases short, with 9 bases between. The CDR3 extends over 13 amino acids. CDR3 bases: TGTGCCAGCAGCCGCCCTATTAATGAAAAACTGTTTTTT. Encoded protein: CASSRPINEKLFF.

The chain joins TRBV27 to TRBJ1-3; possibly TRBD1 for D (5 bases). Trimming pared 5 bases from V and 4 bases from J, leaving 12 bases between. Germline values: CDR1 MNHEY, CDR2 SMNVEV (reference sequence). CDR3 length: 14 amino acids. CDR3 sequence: CASSRGGVGNTIYF. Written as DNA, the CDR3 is TGTGCCAGCAGTCGGGGGGGGGTCGGAAACACCATATATTTT.